These 9 T cell receptor beta chains share one sample of origin, sequenced in a study of CD8+ T cells in alopecia areata. Stated treatment: oral pan-JAK inhibitor, 5-10 mg twice daily. cDNA prepared by RNA extraction and subsequent reverse transcription served as the template for sequencing. Sequencing used immunoSEQ multiplex PCR; TCRdb keeps in-frame clones, though not all of them. The sample yields around 270,000 clones, 58% seen once. This material consisted of CD4+ T cells sorted from blood, taken at week 24, from a patient treated with tofacitinib. The receptor set was obtained from a human donor with alopecia areata.

This clone was counted only a few times. This chain links TRBV5-4 with TRBJ1-1, with 8 nucleotides matching TRBD1. Per the germline V gene, CDR1 is SGHNT and CDR2 is YYREEE (reference sequence). The CDR3 has 15 amino acids. The V and J ends lost 1 base and 1 base, in that order; junction bases with no gene match: 3. DNA of the CDR3: TGTGCCAGCAGCTTGCCCGGACAGGGGAACACTGAAGCTTTCTTT. Translating it yields CASSLPGQGNTEAFF.

The CDR3 DNA sequence: TGTGCCATCAGTGTTAAACCGGTACAGCAGACCCAGTACTTC. Its protein is CAISVKPVQQTQYF. This sequence joins TRBV10-3 and TRBJ2-5; no clear D gene. The V and J ends lost 4 bases and 6 bases respectively, with 15 bases between them. The germline V gene has CDR1 ENHRY and CDR2 SYGVKD. The CDR3 loop spans 14 amino acids.

CDR3 sequence reads: CASSARQGYGYTF. For the CDR3, the DNA is TGCGCCAGCAGCGCCCGTCAAGGGTATGGCTACACCTTC. The rearrangement links TRBV4-1 to TRBJ1-2, with unresolved D. The germline CDR1 and CDR2 sequences are MGHRA and YSYEKL. The CDR3 is 13 amino acids. V dropped 5 bases and J dropped 5 bases, with 12 bases sitting between them.

This clone was observed a handful of times. The V gene is TRBV4-2, the J gene TRBJ1-6, with D maybe TRBD1 (5 bases). Trimming removed 2 bases at V and 6 bases at J, with 8 bases between. The length of the CDR3 is 14 residues. CDR1 is LGHNA and CDR2 is YNFKEQ in the germline V gene. The CDR3 here is CASSQTGVNSPLHF. The DNA for the CDR3 is TGTGCCAGCAGCCAAACGGGGGTTAATTCACCCCTCCACTTT.

The chain carries TRBV7-8 and TRBJ2-3; TRBD1 agrees at 8 bases. V lost 1 base, J lost 3 bases, and 3 bases stayed unmatched. Germline CDR1 and CDR2: SGHVS and FQNEAQ. CDR3 length: 15 amino acids. DNA of the CDR3: TGTGCCAGCAGCTTAGACAGGGGGTCAACAGATACGCAGTATTTT. Its translation: CASSLDRGSTDTQYF.

This chain links TRBV5-4 with TRBJ2-5; D remains unclear. This CDR3 is 14 amino acids long. Germline CDR1 reads SGHNT; CDR2 reads YYREEE (reference sequence). Between the trimmed V and J ends, which lost 1 base and 1 base, there was a span of 8 bases. The CDR3 DNA reads TGTGCCAGCAGCTTGTCCCACAGCCAAGAGACCCAGTACTTC. It encodes CASSLSHSQETQYF.

Turning to this clone: One end of the junction fails to match germline, which may point to a read error. This rearrangement joins TRBV5-1 to TRBJ2-5; unclear D gene. CDR1 SGHRS and CDR2 YFSETQ come from the germline V gene. CDR3 length equals 10 residues. CDR3 in amino acids: CAHSSMRNDF. The CDR3, as DNA: TGCGCCCATTCAAGTATGAGGAACGACTTC.

This chain links TRBV2 with TRBJ2-1; D is perhaps TRBD1 (5 bases). Trimming shortened V by 9 bases and J by 6 bases, and 9 bases separated the two germline ends. The CDR3 covers 11 residues. Germline CDR1 reads SNHLY; CDR2 reads FYNNEI. The CDR3 region has the DNA TGTGCCAGGGCCAGGGCCAATGAGCAGTTCTTC. Encoded protein: CARARANEQFF.

The rearrangement uses TRBV7-9 and TRBJ1-2; D call uncertain. Trimming cost V 5 bases and J 4 bases, with 8 bases left between them. Germline-derived CDR1 and CDR2 are SEHNR and FQNEAQ (reference sequence). CDR3 length: 12 amino acids. Here the CDR3 DNA reads TGTGCCAGCAGCACAACCCGCTATGGCTACACCTTC. Amino acid sequence: CASSTTRYGYTF.